The rows below give T cell receptor beta chains drawn from one sample of a study of T-cell reconstitution after alpha-beta-depleted transplantation in children. TCRdb ran MiXCR on the PCR reads and lists one entry per CDR3 protein. Counted here are some 400,000 distinct CDR3 sequences, around 20% occurring once; the ten biggest clones make up 3.5% to 4%. Sequencing was performed on PBMCs from the stem cell graft donor, taken from the stem cell graft. All receptors come from a human donor who donated a stem cell graft to a child with acute myeloid leukemia. Both conserved end residues are part of each CDR3. Each record gives: clone size, V gene, J gene, D gene, CDR3 length, CDR3 DNA, CDR3 protein. A D gene is named only where the DNA matches it firmly. Clone size is stated in some rows and not others, as once, few, many or a class when expanded.

>few|TRBV29-1|TRBJ2-5|TRBD2|13
TGCAGCGCTGGGCGGGGGGCGCGGGAGACCCAGTACTTC
CSAGRGARETQYF
>few|TRBV4-2|TRBJ2-4|TRBD2|16
TGTGCCAGCAGCCAACGACTAGCGGGAGAGGGAAACATTCAGTACTTC
CASSQRLAGEGNIQYF
>few|TRBV6-2/TRBV6-3|TRBJ2-4|TRBD1|14
TGTGCCAGCAGCGTGACAGGGGGCGCGGGCATTCAGTACTTC
CASSVTGGAGIQYF
>many|TRBV29-1|TRBJ2-1|-|9
TGCAGCGTTGGGGATGAGCAGTTCTTC
CSVGDEQFF
>-|TRBV6-1|TRBJ2-7|-|14
TGTGCCAGCAGTGAATCGGGGACTCTCTACGAGCAGTACTTC
CASSESGTLYEQYF
>-|TRBV28|TRBJ2-7|TRBD1|14
TGTGCCAGCAGTAACAGGGGGCTCACCTACGAGCAGTACTTC
CASSNRGLTYEQYF
>few|TRBV4-1|TRBJ2-3|-|16
TGCGCCAGCAGCCAAGATAGGCAGTTTAGCACAGATACGCAGTATTTT
CASSQDRQFSTDTQYF
>-|TRBV25-1|TRBJ1-2|-|13
TGTGCCAGCAGTGAATATTGGACAGATGGCTACACCTTC
CASSEYWTDGYTF
>few|TRBV4-3|TRBJ2-1|TRBD1|16
TGCGCCAGCAGCCCCGGGACAGGGGCATCCTACAATGAGCAGTTCTTC
CASSPGTGASYNEQFF
>many|TRBV29-1|TRBJ2-1|-|14
TGCAGCGTTGATGGCGGAGGGGTCTACAATGAGCAGTTCTTC
CSVDGGGVYNEQFF
>-|TRBV11-3|TRBJ2-7|TRBD2|15
TGTGCCAGCAGCTTAGGACTAGCGACCTACTACGAGCAGTACTTC
CASSLGLATYYEQYF
>-|TRBV4-1|TRBJ2-3|-|12
TGCGCCAGCTCAGGGGCCCAAGATACGCAGTATTTT
CASSGAQDTQYF
>many|TRBV25-1|TRBJ2-7|-|11
TGTGCCAGCAGTGCAAAATACGAGCAGTACTTC
CASSAKYEQYF
>few|TRBV7-9|TRBJ2-7|-|15
TGTGCCAGCAGCTTAGGTGATAGGATGACCTACGAGCAGTACTTC
CASSLGDRMTYEQYF
>-|TRBV7-2|TRBJ1-3|-|15
TGTGCCAGCAGCTTAGATAGGTACTCTGGAAACACCATATATTTT
CASSLDRYSGNTIYF
>-|TRBV7-7|TRBJ2-2|-|16
TGTGCTAGCAGCTTGATCGGCTCGCCGAACACCGGGGAGCTGTTTTTT
CASSLIGSPNTGELFF
>many|TRBV12-3/TRBV12-4|TRBJ2-3|-|12
TGTGCCAGCGGGACGGGCACAGATACGCAGTATTTT
CASGTGTDTQYF
>-|TRBV19|TRBJ2-7|TRBD2|15
TGTGCCAGTAGTAAGGGACTAGCGGGAGGCCACGAGCAGTACTTC
CASSKGLAGGHEQYF
>-|TRBV27|TRBJ2-3|-|14
TGTGCCAGCAGTTTAGCCTTCCGGGACCATACGCAGTATTTT
CASSLAFRDHTQYF
>-|TRBV29-1|TRBJ1-1|-|13
TGCAGCGTTGAACTCAGGCTGAACACTGAAGCTTTCTTT
CSVELRLNTEAFF
>-|TRBV7-3|TRBJ1-6|-|14
TGTGCCAGCAGCCTCATGGGCGGGGATTCACCCCTCCACTTT
CASSLMGGDSPLHF
>-|TRBV2|TRBJ2-1|TRBD2|18
TGTACCAGCAGTTCGAGCGGGGCCCCCTTTGGCTCCTACAATGAGCAGTTCTTC
CTSSSSGAPFGSYNEQFF
>-|TRBV20-1|TRBJ1-2|-|13
TGCAGTGCCCAAGAGGAGTGGCTGGATGGCTACACCTTC
CSAQEEWLDGYTF
>-|TRBV12-3/TRBV12-4|TRBJ2-7|TRBD1|14
TGTGCCAGCAACCTTCAGGGGGCCTCGTACGAGCAGTACTTC
CASNLQGASYEQYF
>many|TRBV29-1|TRBJ2-7|TRBD1|14
TGCAGCGTTGCTGCCGGGACAGCACCCTACGAGCAGTACTTC
CSVAAGTAPYEQYF
>-|TRBV7-2|TRBJ2-1|-|13
TGTGCCAGCAGCTTATACGGTTACAATGAGCAGTTCTTC
CASSLYGYNEQFF
>-|TRBV20-1|TRBJ2-1|TRBD2|17
TGCAGTGCTAGAGATCGGGCTAGCGGGAGGTGGAACAATGAGCAGTTCTTC
CSARDRASGRWNNEQFF
>few|TRBV29-1|TRBJ2-7|-|12
TGCAGCGTTGTGGAGGCCTCCTACGAGCAGTACTTC
CSVVEASYEQYF
>-|TRBV10-3|TRBJ2-7|TRBD2|16
TGTGCCATAAGCCGGAGACCGGGAGGTAGCTCCTACGAGCAGTACTTC
CAISRRPGGSSYEQYF
>-|TRBV24-1|TRBJ2-4|TRBD2|13
TGTGCCACCAGTGAACTAGCGGGAACCGCTAAGTACTTC
CATSELAGTAKYF
>-|TRBV12-3/TRBV12-4|TRBJ1-2|-|13
TGTGCCAGCGGTCCCGGCGCAGGGATAGGCTACACCTTC
CASGPGAGIGYTF
>few|TRBV7-2|TRBJ2-3|-|19
TGTGCCAGCAGCGCCCGGGGGCTTCGCGACAGGACTAGCACAGATACGCAGTATTTT
CASSARGLRDRTSTDTQYF
>-|TRBV28|TRBJ2-7|-|14
TGTGCCAGCAGTTCTTCCCGTGAAGAATACGAGCAGTACTTC
CASSSSREEYEQYF
>few|TRBV12-3/TRBV12-4|TRBJ2-2|-|14
TGTGCCAGCAGTTTACAGCTCCTCACCGGGGAGCTGTTTTTT
CASSLQLLTGELFF
>-|TRBV12-3/TRBV12-4|TRBJ2-6|-|15
TGTGCCAGCAGTATCAACAGGGCCGGGGCCAACGTCCTGACTTTC
CASSINRAGANVLTF
>few|TRBV25-1|TRBJ2-1|-|15
TGTGCCAGCAGTGAACGACAGGGACTTGGACATGAGCAGTTCTTC
CASSERQGLGHEQFF
>many|TRBV6-1|TRBJ2-1|TRBD1|15
TGTGCCAGCAGCTCCGGGACAGGGGCCTACAATGAGCAGTTCTTC
CASSSGTGAYNEQFF
>-|TRBV29-1|TRBJ1-2|TRBD1|12
TGCAGCGCCCAAGGGGGCCGCTATGGCTACACCTTC
CSAQGGRYGYTF
>-|TRBV27|TRBJ2-7|-|14
TGTGCCAGCAGTTCCAGACTTGACTCCTACGAGCAGTACTTC
CASSSRLDSYEQYF
>few|TRBV7-9|TRBJ1-4|-|15
TGTGCCAGCGTACTCTCGGGGCGGACTAATGAAAAACTGTTTTTT
CASVLSGRTNEKLFF
>many|TRBV10-3|TRBJ1-1|TRBD1|13
TGTGCCACCACGGACAGGGCCAACACTGAAGCTTTCTTT
CATTDRANTEAFF
>many|TRBV20-1|TRBJ2-1|-|13
TGCAGTGCTAGCACGACAGTTTCCGATGAGCAGTTCTTC
CSASTTVSDEQFF
>-|TRBV11-2|TRBJ2-1|TRBD2|15
TGTGCCAGCAGCTTTTCGGGGAGGGCCCAGGATGAGCAGTTCTTC
CASSFSGRAQDEQFF
>-|TRBV4-3|TRBJ2-1|-|17
TGCGCCAGCAGCCAAGATCCGTCACTAGTCATAAACAATGAGCAGTTCTTC
CASSQDPSLVINNEQFF
>few|TRBV4-1|TRBJ2-1|-|16
TGCGCCAGCAGCCAAGATAGACGGGGCGCCTACAATGAGCAGTTCTTC
CASSQDRRGAYNEQFF
>many|TRBV29-1|TRBJ2-7|-|13
TGCAGCGTTGAGGGGGGGCTAGGTGACGAGCAGTACTTC
CSVEGGLGDEQYF
>-|TRBV28|TRBJ2-1|TRBD2|15
TGTGCCAGCAGTTTTCGTGGTAGCGGGAGTTTTGAGCAGTTCTTC
CASSFRGSGSFEQFF
>few|TRBV4-1|TRBJ2-3|TRBD2|17
TGCGCCAGCAGCCCACCTCCGGGACTAGCGGGAGCTGATACGCAGTATTTT
CASSPPPGLAGADTQYF
>-|TRBV27|TRBJ2-3|-|15
TGTGCCAGCAGCCCTCCGGGACTTAACACAGATACGCAGTATTTT
CASSPPGLNTDTQYF
>-|TRBV10-3|TRBJ2-3|TRBD2|16
TGTGCCATCAGGAGAGGACTAGCGGGAATCACAGATACGCAGTATTTT
CAIRRGLAGITDTQYF
>-|TRBV4-1|TRBJ1-2|TRBD1|17
TGCGCCAGCAGCCAATGGACAGGGAACCATTTCTCCTCTGGCTACACCTTC
CASSQWTGNHFSSGYTF
>many|TRBV20-1|TRBJ2-1|TRBD2|15
TGCAGTGCTAGGACTAGCGGGCCGTCCTACAATGAGCAGTTCTTC
CSARTSGPSYNEQFF
>many|TRBV29-1|TRBJ2-7|TRBD1|12
TGCAGCGTCGGGACAGGGGGTTACGAGCAGTACTTC
CSVGTGGYEQYF
>-|TRBV12-3/TRBV12-4|TRBJ2-1|-|16
TGTGCCAGCAGTTTCCGCAGCGGGCTGTCCTACAATGAGCAGTTCTTC
CASSFRSGLSYNEQFF
>-|TRBV20-1|TRBJ2-6|-|15
TGCAGTGCTCCCCACAGGGATGCCGGGGCCAACGTCCTGACTTTC
CSAPHRDAGANVLTF
>-|TRBV5-1|TRBJ2-2|-|13
TGCGCCAGCAGCTTCAAAATTACCGGGGAGCTGTTTTTT
CASSFKITGELFF
>few|TRBV20-1|TRBJ2-7|-|12
TGCAGTGCCAGGGGGGGGGACTACGAGCAGTACTTC
CSARGGDYEQYF
>many|TRBV29-1|TRBJ2-2|-|14
TGCAGCGTTGTATCCCTCGCGAACACCGGGGAGCTGTTTTTT
CSVVSLANTGELFF
>few|TRBV5-5|TRBJ2-1|TRBD1|16
TGTGCCAGCAGCGTAACCGGGACAGGGGACCTGGGTGAGCAGTTCTTC
CASSVTGTGDLGEQFF
>many|TRBV24-1|TRBJ1-2|TRBD1|17
TGTGCCACCAGTGACCCCACCGGGACAGGGATTAACTATGGCTACACCTTC
CATSDPTGTGINYGYTF